This T cell receptor beta chain was identified in a study of blood T cell repertoires in COVID-19. Across the study: Samples came from the United States, Italy and Spain, spanning acute and convalescent COVID-19. PBMCs, B-cell-depleted T cells, or T cells were the source of the cDNA or gDNA that made up the material.

After removal of 5 bases from V and 13 bases from J, the junction contained 11 bases not matched to a gene. The germline V gene encodes CDR1 LGHNA and CDR2 YSLEER. This CDR3 is built from 13 residues. In the study's own analysis: Counts of nucleated cells, estimated from reference gene primer amplification, were obtained. Produced via immunoSEQ multiplex PCR; TCRdb's table is partial and in-frame only. The D gene and trimming were derived from the DNA, and the V and J assignments and clone size from that table. The table includes 200,000 to 300,000 clones, approximately 81% detected once. The rearrangement uses TRBV4-3 and TRBJ2-1; 7 bases are shared with TRBD2. Sequencing used peripheral blood. The clonotype was recovered from a man in his sixties with acute or convalescent COVID-19. CDR3 residues: CASSEIPGTNQFF. CDR3 bases: TGCGCCAGCAGCGAGATACCAGGGACTAATCAGTTCTTC.